These 14 T cell receptor beta chains share one sample of origin, sequenced in a study of blood T cell repertoires in COVID-19. Data came from immunoSEQ multiplex PCR; TCRdb stores just in-frame clones and leaves some out. This sample has 350,000 to 400,000 clones, with 70% to 90% found just once. The sample consisted of PBMCs or T cells enriched from blood (not recorded which). Every receptor here comes from a woman aged 30 to 39 with acute COVID-19.

The rearrangement uses TRBV19 and TRBJ1-4; D might be TRBD1 (6 bases). The V end was cut by 7 bases, the J end by 8 bases, with 14 bases between. This CDR3 has 13 amino acids. The germline V gene has CDR1 LNHDA and CDR2 SQIVND (reference sequence). The CDR3 DNA sequence: TGTGCCAGTACCAGGGGATTCGGGGAAAAACTGTTTTTT. Translating gives CASTRGFGEKLFF.

The chain employs TRBV5-5 and TRBJ2-7; possibly TRBD1 for D (5 bases). V was clipped by 4 bases and J by 3 bases, with 20 bases between them. Germline loops: CDR1 SGHKS, CDR2 YYEKEE (reference sequence). This CDR3 comprises 16 residues. Here the CDR3 reads CASSPLRSFRVYEQYF. As DNA, the CDR3 is TGTGCCAGCAGCCCGCTGCGATCCTTCAGGGTCTACGAGCAGTACTTC.

This chain joins TRBV5-1 and TRBJ1-2, with D maybe TRBD1 (5 bases). Germline-derived CDR1 and CDR2 are SGHRS and YFSETQ. Deletions cut 2 bases from V and 3 bases from J, with 23 bases between. The length of the CDR3 is 18 residues. Here the CDR3 reads CASSFRTTGRPTDYGYTF. The CDR3 bases are TGCGCCAGCAGCTTTAGGACTACGGGACGGCCCACTGACTATGGCTACACCTTC.

J is TRBJ1-1 and V is TRBV7-9; 12 positions match TRBD1. This CDR3 is 18 amino acids long. Germline trimming cut 5 bases from V and 0 bases from J; bases unmatched to any gene: 10. Germline lookup yields CDR1 SEHNR and CDR2 FQNEAQ (reference sequence). This CDR3 is CASSSPGQGARMNTEAFF. DNA for the CDR3: TGTGCCAGCAGCAGCCCGGGACAGGGGGCGCGAATGAACACTGAAGCTTTCTTT.

The chain has TRBV6-2 or TRBV6-3 and TRBJ1-5; the D gene is possibly TRBD1 (6 bases). Per germline, CDR1 MNHEY and CDR2 SVGEGT. Deletions cut 0 bases from V and 7 bases from J, with 13 bases between. The CDR3 runs to 15 residues. In DNA, the CDR3 is TGTGCCAGCAGTTACTCGGGGGGGCTGGAGCAGCCCCAGCATTTT. Its translation: CASSYSGGLEQPQHF.

The V call is TRBV6-2 or TRBV6-3, the J call TRBJ2-3; maybe TRBD2 (6 bases). CDR1 is MNHEY, CDR2 SVGEGT, per germline. CDR3 length: 16 residues. With 2 bases removed from V and 0 bases from J, the gap between germline ends came to 12 bases. The CDR3 here is CASSYSGGYSTDTQYF. The CDR3 coding sequence is TGTGCCAGCAGTTACAGTGGGGGGTATAGCACAGATACGCAGTATTTT.

The chain joins TRBV24-1 to TRBJ1-2, with no clear D. The CDR3 runs 14 residues. Germline V CDR1 and CDR2: KGHDR, SFDVKD. Trimming stripped 4 bases from V and 2 bases from J, with 10 bases between. The CDR3 protein is CATSDHQVNYGYTF. CDR3 DNA: TGTGCCACCAGTGACCACCAGGTCAACTATGGCTACACCTTC.

CDR3 amino acids: CATSRDRGQHQPQHF. In nucleotides, the CDR3 is TGTGCCACCAGCAGAGACAGGGGGCAGCATCAGCCCCAGCATTTT. V gene TRBV15 combines with J gene TRBJ1-5, with 8 bases aligning to TRBD1. The CDR3 totals 15 residues. J gave up 5 bases and V 0 bases, and 3 bases lay outside the gene matches. The germline gives CDR1 LNHNV, CDR2 YYDKDF (reference sequence).

This chain joins TRBV12-3 or TRBV12-4 and TRBJ2-7; D not certain. The CDR3 totals 13 residues. The ends were cut back, 1 base at V and 2 bases at J, with 6 bases in the middle. In DNA form, the CDR3 reads TGTGCCAGCAGTTTAGATCAGGCCTACGAGCAGTACTTC. This gives the protein CASSLDQAYEQYF.

The chain combines TRBV6-5 with TRBJ2-2; TRBD2 matches 9 bases. Per germline, CDR1 MNHEY and CDR2 SVGAGI. CDR3 size: 16 residues. The ends lost 4 bases at V and 1 base at J; junction bases unmatched: 4. For the CDR3, the DNA is TGTGCCAGCAGTTCCGCGGGGGGGAGGAACACCGGGGAGCTGTTTTTT. The encoded protein is CASSSAGGRNTGELFF.

The chain recombines TRBV3-1 (or the pseudogene TRBV3-2) with TRBJ2-3; TRBD2 is a possible D gene (5 bases). Trimming pared 5 bases from V and 0 bases from J, leaving 9 bases between. This CDR3 comprises 14 residues. Germline lookup yields CDR1 LGHDT and CDR2 YNNKEL (reference sequence). CDR3 amino acids: CASSASGSTDTQYF. The CDR3, as DNA: TGTGCCAGCAGCGCAAGCGGTAGCACAGATACGCAGTATTTT.

The gene calls are TRBV7-2 and TRBJ1-4; possibly TRBD1 for D (5 bases). Trimming left V 4 bases short and J 7 bases short, with 10 bases between. Germline CDR1 SGHTA, CDR2 FQGNSA. CDR3 length: 13 amino acids. The CDR3 reads CASSYGGGEKLFF. DNA of the CDR3: TGTGCCAGCAGCTACGGGGGGGGTGAAAAACTGTTTTTT.

About this clone itself: This may arise from a read error, as a much more abundant clone is one base away. The rearrangement links TRBV9 to TRBJ1-1, with TRBD1 matching over 8 bases. Losses at the gene ends were 4 bases for V and 4 bases for J; bases not matched to a gene: 3. Germline loops: CDR1 SGDLS, CDR2 YYNGEE. The CDR3 has 13 residues. The CDR3 here is CASSPGGGTEAFF. The CDR3 DNA follows: TGTGCCAGCAGCCCAGGGGGCGGCACTGAAGCTTTCTTT.

This chain links TRBV24-1 with TRBJ1-2; 10 bases align to TRBD1. V gave up 7 bases and J gave up 7 bases; unmatched junction bases: 5. There are 13 residues in the CDR3. Germline V gene sequence: CDR1 KGHDR, CDR2 SFDVKD. The CDR3 region is CATSRQGAAGYTF. The CDR3 DNA reads TGTGCCACCAGCCGACAGGGGGCGGCTGGCTACACCTTC.